Following are 22 T cell receptor beta chains from one sample sequenced in a study of T cells after yellow fever vaccination. TCRdb re-called the 5' RACE reads with MiXCR, one entry per CDR3 protein. Of around 320,000 distinct CDR3 sequences in the sample, approximately 4.3% are singletons; the top ten hold less than 20%. The sample in question was PBMCs, obtained 15 days after the yellow fever booster vaccination. The receptors stem from a man between 18 and 35 years old who received the YFV17D yellow fever vaccine.

The sample holds many counts of this clonotype. V usage is TRBV20-1 and J usage is TRBJ2-7, with D tentatively TRBD1 or TRBD2 (5 bases each). V shed 0 bases and J shed 3 bases, with 21 bases lying between them. Germline V CDR1 and CDR2: DFQATT, SNEGSKA (reference sequence). The CDR3 spans 17 residues. The CDR3 sequence: CSARDRFSRGTYYEQYF. The CDR3 DNA is TGCAGTGCTAGAGATCGATTCTCCCGGGGCACCTACTACGAGCAGTACTTC.

This clonotype was detected many times. This chain connects TRBV4-1 to TRBJ2-1; TRBD2 matches at 13 bases. The V segment lost 2 bases and the J segment 4 bases; nucleotides outside the gene matches: 2. CDR1 and CDR2 from the germline V gene are MGHRA and YSYEKL. The CDR3 totals 16 residues. The CDR3 DNA sequence: TGCGCCAGCAGCCAACGACTAGCGGGGGGTTACAATGAGCAGTTCTTC. Translation: CASSQRLAGGYNEQFF.

The V gene is TRBV20-1, the J gene TRBJ2-1; TRBD2 aligns across 9 bases. With V trimmed by 5 bases and J by 3 bases, 8 bases remained unmatched. This CDR3 region has 15 residues. The germline CDR1 and CDR2 sequences are DFQATT and SNEGSKA (reference sequence). Here the CDR3 DNA reads TGCAGTGCTCCTCAAAGCGGGGGGAACTACAATGAGCAGTTCTTC. It codes for CSAPQSGGNYNEQFF.

This clonotype was recorded many times. The rearrangement joins TRBV7-8 to TRBJ2-7, with TRBD1 as a possible D gene (6 bases). The CDR3 is made up of 13 amino acids. V lost 7 bases and J lost 6, with 16 bases in between. Germline values: CDR1 SGHVS, CDR2 FQNEAQ. The DNA for the CDR3 is TGTGCCAGCACCCAAGCCAGGGGAGTCGAGCAGTACTTC. The encoded protein is CASTQARGVEQYF.

This clonotype appeared many times. The rearrangement joins TRBV4-3 to TRBJ2-1; tentative D call: TRBD2 (5 bases). Per the germline V gene, CDR1 is LGHNA and CDR2 is YSLEER. Trimming removed 0 bases from V and 8 bases from J, with 14 bases in between. CDR3 size: 15 residues. Written as DNA, the CDR3 is TGCGCCAGCAGCCAAGATCCAGGACTCTCTGATGAGCAGTTCTTC. Amino acid sequence: CASSQDPGLSDEQFF.

In its sample, this clonotype was seen many times. The chain is built from TRBV7-2 and TRBJ2-5; unclear D gene. V lost 1 base, J lost 3 bases, and 6 bases lay in between. The CDR3 length is 13 residues. The V gene's germline CDR1 is SGHTA and CDR2 FQGNSA. The CDR3 sequence: CASSLGPEETQYF. In nucleotides, the CDR3 is TGTGCCAGCAGCTTAGGTCCAGAAGAGACCCAGTACTTC.

This clonotype was seen more than once but under ten times. This sequence joins TRBV6-1 and TRBJ1-4; 9 nucleotides align to TRBD1. CDR3 length: 15 amino acids. Looked up from germline, CDR1 is MNHNS and CDR2 is SASEGT. V gave up 2 bases and J gave up 8 bases; unmatched junction bases: 6. The CDR3 protein is CASSEFRQGDEKLFF. CDR3 coding DNA: TGTGCCAGCAGTGAATTTCGACAGGGGGACGAAAAACTGTTTTTT.

This chain links TRBV4-1 with TRBJ2-3, with 9 nucleotides matching TRBD2. Germline V gene data show CDR1 as MGHRA and CDR2 as YSYEKL. The CDR3 has 17 amino acids. J was trimmed by 5 bases and V by 1 base; bases with no gene match: 10. The CDR3 DNA reads as TGCGCCAGCAGCCAAGCGGGGCCGGGACTAGCAAGAGATACGCAGTATTTT. Amino acid sequence: CASSQAGPGLARDTQYF.

This chain links TRBV20-1 with TRBJ2-1, with 9 bases matching TRBD1. Germline-derived CDR1 and CDR2 are DFQATT and SNEGSKA (reference sequence). The CDR3 contains 12 residues. V dropped 6 bases and J dropped 9; count of bases not matched to a gene: 6. Written as DNA, the CDR3 is TGCAGTGCGAACACAGGGGGCAGTGAGCAGTTCTTC. Translating gives CSANTGGSEQFF.

There are a few counts of this clonotype. V and J are TRBV28 and TRBJ2-5; D perhaps matches TRBD2 (7 bases). The CDR3 totals 16 residues. V lost 2 bases, J lost 2 bases, and 15 bases lay in between. CDR1 and CDR2 (germline): MDHEN, SYDVKM. CDR3 protein: CASSLRGAGRQETQYF. CDR3 sequence (DNA): TGTGCCAGCAGTTTACGGGGGGCCGGTAGACAAGAGACCCAGTACTTC.

This clonotype was observed many times. J is TRBJ1-1 and V is TRBV4-2, with 8 nucleotides matching TRBD1. In germline, CDR1 is LGHNA, CDR2 YNFKEQ. With V trimmed by 5 bases and J by 4 bases, 6 bases remained unmatched. This CDR3 comprises 14 residues. This CDR3 reads CASSDRGAGTEAFF. The CDR3 bases are TGTGCCAGCAGCGACAGGGGAGCCGGCACTGAAGCTTTCTTT.

V and J are TRBV4-3 and TRBJ1-4; no definite D call. Germline CDR1 reads LGHNA; CDR2 reads YSLEER. The CDR3 consists of 17 residues. The V end lost 1 base, the J end lost 3 bases, and 15 bases lay between the germline ends. The CDR3 sequence is CASSQATPTRANEKLFF. The CDR3 DNA follows: TGCGCCAGCAGCCAAGCGACTCCCACCCGGGCTAATGAAAAACTGTTTTTT.

The V and J genes are TRBV4-1 and TRBJ1-2; TRBD1 aligns across 9 bases. CDR1 MGHRA and CDR2 YSYEKL come from the germline V gene. This CDR3 comprises 17 residues. V trimming: 0 bases; J trimming: 4 bases; junction bases outside the gene matches: 9. CDR3 in amino acids: CASSQETGTGTGYGYTF. CDR3 sequence (DNA): TGCGCCAGCAGCCAAGAGACGGGGACAGGGACCGGCTATGGCTACACCTTC.

This clonotype showed up many times. The chain carries TRBV11-2 and TRBJ2-1; no definite D call. This CDR3 has 12 residues. The V end was cut by 7 bases, the J end by 7 bases, with 11 bases between. Looked up from germline, CDR1 is SGHAT and CDR2 is FQNNGV. The chain's CDR3 is CASTRTNNEQFF. The CDR3, as DNA: TGTGCCAGCACGAGAACAAATAATGAGCAGTTCTTC. Drawing the rest from reference TRBV11-2 and TRBJ2-1, the complete variable domain is EAGVAQSPRYKIIEKRQSVAFWCNPISGHATLYWYQQILGQGPKLLIQFQNNGVVDDSQLPKDRFSAERLKGVDSTLKIQPAKLEDSAVYLCASTRTNNEQFFGPGTRLTVL.

This clonotype was seen at least ten times. The chain carries TRBV7-8 and TRBJ2-7; D possibly corresponds to TRBD2 (5 bases). Germline V gene data show CDR1 as SGHVS and CDR2 as FQNEAQ. Trimming pared 4 bases from V and 3 bases from J, leaving 10 bases between. The CDR3 runs to 13 residues. This CDR3 reads CASSSNDYYEQYF. The CDR3 DNA follows: TGTGCCAGCAGCTCAAATGACTACTACGAGCAGTACTTC.

This clonotype was observed a few times. This chain connects TRBV29-1 to TRBJ1-2; 7 bases match TRBD1. Germline CDR1 is SQVTM and CDR2 is ANQGSEA. The CDR3 covers 11 residues. With 7 bases clipped from V and 7 bases from J, the junction kept 6 bases outside the gene matches. The CDR3 sequence: CSARQGTGYTF. CDR3 DNA: TGCAGCGCCAGACAGGGTACTGGCTACACCTTC.

This clonotype has at least ten counts. The rearrangement links TRBV3-1 to TRBJ2-7; 9 nucleotides line up with TRBD2. The germline V gene encodes CDR1 LGHDT and CDR2 YNNKEL (reference sequence). The CDR3 is 14 residues long. The ends lost 2 bases at V and 5 bases at J; junction bases unmatched: 4. The CDR3 protein is CASSQILAGNEQYF. CDR3 coding DNA: TGTGCCAGCAGCCAAATTCTAGCGGGGAACGAGCAGTACTTC.

J is TRBJ2-5 and V is TRBV5-1; 7 nucleotides match TRBD1. This CDR3 region has 15 residues. The germline gives CDR1 SGHRS, CDR2 YFSETQ. V lost 4 bases to trimming and J lost 4 bases; unmatched junction nucleotides: 10. The CDR3 loop is CASSLGTARRETQYF. In DNA form, the CDR3 reads TGCGCCAGCAGCCTCGGGACAGCCCGAAGAGAGACCCAGTACTTC.

This clonotype occurred many times. The genes are TRBV5-1 and TRBJ2-3; D possibly corresponds to TRBD1 (5 bases). The V gene lost 0 bases and the J gene lost 2 bases, with 13 bases spanning the gap. The CDR3 runs 16 residues. Germline V lookup: CDR1 SGHRS, CDR2 YFSETQ. The CDR3 DNA reads as TGCGCCAGCAGCTTGGGGGGCTCCGCCTTCACAGATACGCAGTATTTT. This sequence encodes CASSLGGSAFTDTQYF.

The rearrangement joins TRBV12-3 or TRBV12-4 to TRBJ2-3, with 7 bases identical to TRBD2. This CDR3 is built from 14 residues. The V segment lost 7 bases and the J segment 4 bases; nucleotides outside the gene matches: 8. DNA for the CDR3: TGTGCCAGCACCTGGGGGGGATTCGCAGATACGCAGTATTTT. Its translation is CASTWGGFADTQYF.

This clonotype was found many times. The rearrangement uses TRBV6-2 or TRBV6-3 and TRBJ1-5; TRBD1 matches 8 bases. Germline CDR1 MNHEY, CDR2 SVGEGT. This CDR3 spans 14 amino acids. V lost 8 bases to trimming and J lost 1 base; unmatched junction nucleotides: 4. The CDR3, as DNA: TGTGCCAGCGGACAGGGCGTCAGCAATCAGCCCCAGCATTTT. This gives the protein CASGQGVSNQPQHF.

J is TRBJ2-3 and V is TRBV7-2; maybe TRBD1 (5 bases). V was pared by 3 bases and J by 0 bases, with 10 bases between. Germline loops: CDR1 SGHTA, CDR2 FQGNSA. The length of the CDR3 is 15 residues. In nucleotides, the CDR3 is TGTGCCAGCAGCTTGTCCCGACAGAGCACAGATACGCAGTATTTT. Translating gives CASSLSRQSTDTQYF.